One and the same sample provided the 27 T cell receptor beta chains below, sequenced in a study of early T cells in non-severe SARS-CoV-2 infection. TCRdb reanalysed the 5' RACE reads using MiXCR and keeps one entry per CDR3 protein. The table shows more than 80,000 distinct CDR3 sequences, with about 15% occurring only once. Sample: whole blood. These receptors were taken from an adult who was a healthcare worker with PCR-confirmed SARS-CoV-2 infection or an uninfected control (not recorded which).

The chain uses TRBV6-5 and TRBJ1-1; D gene unclear. The V gene's germline CDR1 is MNHEY and CDR2 SVGAGI. The germline V and J ends were trimmed by 0 bases and 11 bases, with 13 bases remaining between them. The CDR3 contains 13 residues. This CDR3 is CASSYSNIGSAFF. In DNA, the CDR3 is TGTGCCAGCAGTTACTCGAACATAGGTTCGGCTTTCTTT.

J is TRBJ2-1 and V is TRBV5-1; D not certain. Trimming removed 1 base from V and 0 bases from J, with 11 bases in between. The CDR3 runs 16 residues. Germline lookup yields CDR1 SGHRS and CDR2 YFSETQ. The CDR3 DNA reads TGCGCCAGCAGCTTGCTTTCGCAGAGCTCCTACAATGAGCAGTTCTTC. It encodes CASSLLSQSSYNEQFF.

This clonotype has at least ten counts. This sequence joins TRBV30 and TRBJ2-7; D uncertain. Germline CDR1 and CDR2: GTSNPN and SVGIG (reference sequence). V was shortened by 2 bases and J by 4 bases, with 6 bases between the two germline ends. There are 11 residues in the CDR3. CDR3 in DNA: TGTGCCTGGAGTCTCAGTTACGAGCAGTACTTC. Its translation: CAWSLSYEQYF. Supplemented by reference TRBV30 and TRBJ2-7, the full variable domain reads SQTIHQWPATLVQPVGSPLSLECTVEGTSNPNLYWYRQAAGRGLQLLFYSVGIGQISSEVPQNLSASRPQDRQFILSSKKLLLSDSGFYLCAWSLSYEQYFGPGTRLTVT.

The chain has TRBV29-1 and TRBJ1-5; maybe TRBD1 (6 bases). The CDR3 runs 13 residues. CDR1 is SQVTM and CDR2 is ANQGSEA in the germline V gene. The V and J ends lost 7 bases and 4 bases respectively, with 14 bases between them. CDR3 in DNA: TGCAGCGCCGGACAGACCCCAAATCAGCCCCAGCATTTT. As protein: CSAGQTPNQPQHF.

The chain links TRBV6-4 to TRBJ1-1; 7 nucleotides match TRBD1. V trimming: 6 bases; J trimming: 0 bases; junction bases outside the gene matches: 4. The CDR3 extends over 14 amino acids. Looked up from germline, CDR1 is MRHNA and CDR2 is SNTAGT. The CDR3 bases are TGTGCCAGCAGATCGACAGGGATGAACACTGAAGCTTTCTTT. This sequence encodes CASRSTGMNTEAFF.

This clonotype was seen a handful of times. The chain recombines TRBV28 with TRBJ2-7; the D gene is possibly TRBD2 (6 bases). The CDR3 has 14 amino acids. V lost 2 bases, J lost 6 bases, and 14 bases lay in between. The germline V gene has CDR1 MDHEN and CDR2 SYDVKM. CDR3 sequence reads: CASSLLFGGSEQYF. CDR3 sequence (DNA): TGTGCCAGCAGTTTACTTTTCGGGGGAAGCGAGCAGTACTTC.

This clonotype was counted between two and nine times. The J gene is TRBJ2-2, the V gene TRBV7-7, with TRBD1 identical over 8 bases. This CDR3 contains 16 residues. Germline loops: CDR1 SSHAT, CDR2 FNYEAQ (reference sequence). The junction had 6 bases not matched to a gene; V was cut back by 5 bases and J by 1 base. The DNA of the CDR3 is TGTGCCAGCAGCCCCCGGACAGGGTGGAACACCGGGGAGCTGTTTTTT. Encoded protein: CASSPRTGWNTGELFF.

This clonotype has at least ten counts. The chain joins TRBV30 to TRBJ2-2; no clear D. CDR3 size: 14 residues. The germline V gene has CDR1 GTSNPN and CDR2 SVGIG (reference sequence). Trimming took 4 bases from V and 1 from J, leaving 10 bases between them. The CDR3 DNA reads as TGTGCCTGGACGCAGGTAGAGAACACCGGGGAGCTGTTTTTT. Translation gives CAWTQVENTGELFF.

J is TRBJ1-6 and V is TRBV6-5; weak D call: TRBD1 (5 bases). The CDR3 has 16 amino acids. Trimming removed 7 bases from V and 3 bases from J, with 16 bases in between. Germline CDR1 and CDR2: MNHEY and SVGAGI. The CDR3 region has the DNA TGTGCCAGCATGTGGGGGTCCCGTCGCTATAATTCACCCCTCCACTTT. Translated, it gives CASMWGSRRYNSPLHF.

This clonotype was counted only a few times. The rearrangement links TRBV5-6 to TRBJ2-7; D is unclear. Germline assignment: CDR1 SGHDT and CDR2 YYEEEE. Trimming took 1 base from V and 12 from J, leaving 14 bases between them. The CDR3 has 12 amino acids. This CDR3 is CASSLYPSGAYF. In DNA, the CDR3 is TGTGCCAGCAGCTTGTACCCTTCAGGTGCGTACTTC.

This clonotype occurred a few times. The chain is built from TRBV29-1 and TRBJ2-6; 7 bases line up with TRBD1. J was trimmed by 4 bases and V by 6 bases; bases with no gene match: 3. CDR1 and CDR2 (germline): SQVTM, ANQGSEA. The CDR3 is made up of 13 amino acids. The CDR3 DNA follows: TGCAGCGTGGGGACAGCCGGGGCCAACGTCCTGACTTTC. Encoded protein: CSVGTAGANVLTF.

This clonotype was seen a few times. This sequence joins TRBV20-1 and TRBJ1-2; D is ambiguous. This CDR3 is built from 14 residues. From germline, CDR1 is DFQATT and CDR2 SNEGSKA (reference sequence). The V end lost 5 bases, the J end lost 5 bases, and 18 bases lay between the germline ends. The CDR3, as DNA: TGCAGTGCTGGAATGCCCGGACGGGCGTATGGCTACACCTTC. Protein product: CSAGMPGRAYGYTF.

The chain has TRBV14 and TRBJ2-7; D not certain. The V and J ends lost 4 bases and 6 bases respectively, with 16 bases between them. The CDR3 spans 14 residues. Per the germline V gene, CDR1 is SGHDN and CDR2 is FVKESK. The CDR3 DNA follows: TGTGCCAGCAGCCCAAAAGCCCCTAAGTTCGAGCAGTACTTC. Amino acid sequence: CASSPKAPKFEQYF.

This clonotype was counted between two and nine times. The chain recombines TRBV27 with TRBJ1-6, with D possibly being TRBD1 (6 bases). V shed 8 bases and J shed 1 base, with 15 bases lying between them. This CDR3 has 16 amino acids. Germline loops: CDR1 MNHEY, CDR2 SMNVEV (reference sequence). Written as DNA, the CDR3 is TGTGCCAGCGGAGAAAGGGGGTCATCCTATAATTCACCCCTCCACTTT. Amino acid sequence: CASGERGSSYNSPLHF.

In this sample, this clonotype turned up once. The CDR3 DNA reads as TGTGCCAGCAGTGAATGGGAAACCTCTGGGGCCAACGTCCTGACTTTC. Translating gives CASSEWETSGANVLTF. This chain uses TRBV25-1 with TRBJ2-6; D call uncertain. The CDR3 has 16 amino acids. Germline CDR1 and CDR2: MGHDK and SYGVNS. Trimming shortened V by 1 base and J by 0 bases, and 7 bases separated the two germline ends.

In this sample, this clonotype turned up many times. The chain uses TRBV11-2 and TRBJ2-7; a possible D gene is TRBD2 (6 bases). Trimming stripped 4 bases from V and 2 bases from J, with 18 bases between. Germline V lookup: CDR1 SGHAT, CDR2 FQNNGV. CDR3 length: 16 amino acids. The CDR3 DNA follows: TGTGCCAGCAGCTCGATACTAGCAAATCTCCCCTACGAGCAGTACTTC. Amino acids: CASSSILANLPYEQYF.

The rearrangement joins TRBV29-1 to TRBJ2-7; TRBD1 agrees at 7 bases. The ends lost 5 bases at V and 3 bases at J; junction bases unmatched: 13. CDR1 is SQVTM and CDR2 is ANQGSEA in the germline V gene. The CDR3 has 15 residues. This CDR3 is CSVRGSGTVYYEQYF. CDR3 DNA sequence: TGCAGCGTTAGGGGTTCCGGGACAGTCTACTACGAGCAGTACTTC.

This clonotype came up a few times. The V call is TRBV12-3 or TRBV12-4, the J call TRBJ2-7; 8 nucleotides align to TRBD2. CDR3 length: 15 residues. Losses at the gene ends were 3 bases for V and 1 base for J; bases not matched to a gene: 5. CDR3 sequence: CASSFSGGMSYEQYF. Here the CDR3 DNA reads TGTGCCAGCAGTTTCTCGGGGGGGATGTCCTACGAGCAGTACTTC.

DNA of the CDR3: TGTGCCAGCGAGACAGGTGGCGAGCAGTACTTC. Protein: CASETGGEQYF. This chain uses TRBV9 with TRBJ2-7; tentative D call: TRBD1 (6 bases). The CDR3 is 11 residues long. Germline V gene lookup returns CDR1 SGDLS and CDR2 YYNGEE. Trimming left V 7 bases short and J 6 bases short, with 11 bases between.

The chain recombines TRBV20-1 with TRBJ2-2, with D maybe TRBD1 (6 bases). The V and J ends lost 3 bases and 2 bases respectively, with 10 bases between them. The CDR3 is made up of 14 amino acids. Germline V gene data show CDR1 as DFQATT and CDR2 as SNEGSKA (reference sequence). CDR3 amino acids: CSASSRGNTGELFF. In DNA form, the CDR3 reads TGCAGTGCTAGTAGCAGGGGAAACACCGGGGAGCTGTTTTTT.

This clonotype was observed many times. J is TRBJ2-5 and V is TRBV6-1; 11 positions match TRBD1. The CDR3 has 15 amino acids. V was pared by 3 bases and J by 4 bases, with 4 bases of the junction left unmatched. From germline, CDR1 is MNHNS and CDR2 SASEGT. The CDR3 DNA is TGTGCCAGCAGTGACCGGGACAGGGGGTTAGAGACCCAGTACTTC. The encoded protein is CASSDRDRGLETQYF.

This chain links TRBV6-1 with TRBJ1-1, with D possibly matching TRBD1 (5 bases). Germline V gene sequence: CDR1 MNHNS, CDR2 SASEGT. The CDR3 is made up of 12 amino acids. Trimming left V 2 bases short and J 11 bases short, with 12 bases between. The CDR3 DNA reads TGTGCCAGCAGTGAAAGCCAGGGAGGCGCTTTCTTT. It encodes CASSESQGGAFF.

The V gene is TRBV28, the J gene TRBJ2-3; the match to TRBD2 covers 11 bases. The germline CDR1 and CDR2 sequences are MDHEN and SYDVKM. The CDR3 totals 15 residues. The trim removed 7 bases at V and 2 bases at J, leaving 5 bases unmatched. Here the CDR3 reads CASTRGLADTDTQYF. CDR3 nucleotides: TGTGCCAGCACCCGGGGACTAGCGGACACAGATACGCAGTATTTT.

The rearrangement joins TRBV13 to TRBJ2-1; D possibly corresponds to TRBD2 (5 bases). Trimming took 5 bases from V and 9 from J, leaving 14 bases between them. The CDR3 contains 13 residues. The V gene's germline CDR1 is PRHDT and CDR2 FYEKMQ (reference sequence). In DNA, the CDR3 is TGTGCCAGCAGCCCCGGGCGGACTGGTGAGCAGTTCTTC. It encodes CASSPGRTGEQFF.

This sequence joins TRBV7-6 and TRBJ2-1; D call uncertain. The germline gives CDR1 SGHVS, CDR2 FNYEAQ. This CDR3 contains 13 residues. Trimming left V 8 bases short and J 0 bases short, with 8 bases between. The CDR3 sequence: CASSGFSYNEQFF. The CDR3 coding sequence is TGTGCCAGCTCGGGTTTCTCCTACAATGAGCAGTTCTTC.

This chain uses TRBV7-2 with TRBJ2-7; 7 nucleotides match TRBD1. The germline V gene encodes CDR1 SGHTA and CDR2 FQGNSA. Losses at the gene ends were 4 bases for V and 6 bases for J; bases not matched to a gene: 3. This CDR3 is built from 12 residues. In DNA, the CDR3 is TGTGCCAGCAGCTCCTACAGGGGCGAGCAGTACTTC. Translation gives CASSSYRGEQYF.

This clonotype has just a few counts. This chain uses TRBV5-1 with TRBJ2-1, with D possibly matching TRBD1 (5 bases). Between the trimmed V and J ends, which lost 0 bases and 3 bases, there was a span of 7 bases. Germline V gene lookup returns CDR1 SGHRS and CDR2 YFSETQ. The CDR3 runs to 14 residues. Here the CDR3 reads CASSLGQIYNEQFF. The CDR3 DNA follows: TGCGCCAGCAGCTTGGGACAGATCTACAATGAGCAGTTCTTC.